The 27 T cell receptor beta chains given below trace back to one sample, sequenced in a study of T cell changes during pregnancy in multiple sclerosis (dated by TCRdb to between 2018 and 2020). Receptor amplification or capture employed the immunoSEQ multiplex PCR assay. The table was pulled from immuneACCESS by TCRdb, which kept in-frame rearrangements only. Such tables lose some clones; where checked, under half of the loss comes from unresolved V genes, and the rest has no known cause. This sample gives 75,000 to 95,000 clones in total; 92% of them show up just once. Together, the top ten hold approximately 2.2% of the sample. Sequenced material: peripheral blood, taken after pregnancy. Receptors were obtained from a female donor with multiple sclerosis, enrolled in a pregnancy study.

The genes are TRBV5-4 and TRBJ2-7, with 9 bases that match TRBD1. J lost 3 bases, V lost 4 bases, and 5 bases had no gene match. Germline CDR1 and CDR2: SGHNT and YYREEE (reference sequence). The CDR3 sequence is 14 residues long. The CDR3 region is CASSPGTGNYEQYF. CDR3 sequence (DNA): TGTGCCAGCAGCCCCGGGACAGGGAACTACGAGCAGTACTTC.

The V gene is TRBV5-4, the J gene TRBJ2-7; 7 nucleotides align to TRBD2. The CDR3 runs 13 residues. Looked up from germline, CDR1 is SGHNT and CDR2 is YYREEE (reference sequence). Trimming took 5 bases from V and 3 from J; bases not matched to a gene: 5. This CDR3 reads CASSYGGDYEQYF. The CDR3 DNA reads as TGTGCCAGCAGTTATGGGGGGGACTACGAGCAGTACTTC.

The V and J genes are TRBV5-1 and TRBJ2-5; 8 bases line up with TRBD1. Trimming took 2 bases from V and 5 from J; bases not matched to a gene: 2. CDR1 is SGHRS, CDR2 YFSETQ, per germline. This CDR3 is built from 13 residues. CDR3 loop: CASSLHRGETQYF. CDR3 in DNA: TGCGCCAGCAGCTTACACAGGGGGGAGACCCAGTACTTC.

This chain links TRBV10-3 with TRBJ1-1; possible D gene TRBD1, 6 bases. The length of the CDR3 is 13 residues. CDR1 is ENHRY and CDR2 is SYGVKD in the germline V gene. Deletions cut 4 bases from V and 3 bases from J, with 9 bases between. DNA for the CDR3: TGTGCCATCAGTGGACAGGTTGACACTGAAGCTTTCTTT. Its translation is CAISGQVDTEAFF.

This rearrangement joins TRBV14 to TRBJ1-6; TRBD1 might be the D (5 bases). V was pared by 1 base and J by 9 bases, with 13 bases between. CDR1 and CDR2 (germline): SGHDN, FVKESK. This CDR3 is 15 amino acids long. Written as DNA, the CDR3 is TGTGCCAGCAGCCAAGGCAGGGTTCCCATTTCACCCCTCCACTTT. Protein product: CASSQGRVPISPLHF.

The gene calls are TRBV10-1 and TRBJ2-1; 14 nucleotides line up with TRBD2. Germline loops: CDR1 WNHNN, CDR2 SYGVQD (reference sequence). This CDR3 region has 15 residues. Germline trimming cut 6 bases from V and 6 bases from J; bases unmatched to any gene: 4. CDR3 DNA sequence: TGCGCCAGCAGCTCCGGGACTAGCGGGAGCAATGAGCAGTTCTTC. Translated: CASSSGTSGSNEQFF.

The CDR3 is CASSIAKSSYNEQFF. CDR3 DNA: TGTGCCAGTAGTATTGCCAAGAGCTCCTACAATGAGCAGTTCTTC. The chain uses TRBV19 and TRBJ2-1; D uncertain. CDR3 length: 15 residues. Looked up from germline, CDR1 is LNHDA and CDR2 is SQIVND (reference sequence). Deletions cut 3 bases from V and 0 bases from J, with 9 bases between.

The J gene is TRBJ1-5, the V gene TRBV6-1, with 12 bases identical to TRBD1. The CDR3 is made up of 17 amino acids. V lost 4 bases to trimming and J lost 5 bases; unmatched junction nucleotides: 9. Germline assignment: CDR1 MNHNS and CDR2 SASEGT. The CDR3: CASSASSRDRGHQPQHF. The CDR3 nucleotides read TGTGCCAGCAGTGCCTCTTCTCGGGACAGGGGGCATCAGCCCCAGCATTTT.

V and J are TRBV30 and TRBJ1-6; 9 bases map to TRBD1. The CDR3 has 14 residues. The ends lost 4 bases at V and 7 bases at J; junction bases unmatched: 5. CDR1 is GTSNPN, CDR2 SVGIG, per germline (reference sequence). CDR3 region: CAWKQGAENSPLHF. CDR3 coding DNA: TGTGCCTGGAAACAGGGGGCTGAAAATTCACCCCTCCACTTT.

V is TRBV7-8 and J is TRBJ1-1; D might be TRBD1 (5 bases). The V gene lost 5 bases and the J gene lost 0 bases, with 13 bases spanning the gap. The CDR3 spans 15 residues. Germline V gene sequence: CDR1 SGHVS, CDR2 FQNEAQ. This chain's CDR3 is CASSPQVIMNTEAFF. The CDR3 DNA reads as TGTGCCAGCAGCCCACAGGTTATCATGAACACTGAAGCTTTCTTT.

This chain uses TRBV6-5 with TRBJ1-2, with 7 bases matching TRBD1. The V and J ends lost 2 bases and 6 bases, in that order; junction bases with no gene match: 6. This CDR3 spans 14 amino acids. Germline V CDR1 and CDR2: MNHEY, SVGAGI. CDR3 coding DNA: TGTGCCAGCAGTTACCTTGACAGGGTAGATGGCTACACCTTC. The encoded protein is CASSYLDRVDGYTF.

The chain employs TRBV19 and TRBJ2-5, with a tentative D call TRBD2 (5 bases). The CDR3 length is 15 residues. Germline V gene data show CDR1 as LNHDA and CDR2 as SQIVND (reference sequence). The V end was cut by 3 bases, the J end by 3 bases, with 14 bases between. CDR3 coding DNA: TGTGCCAGTAGTATGTGGGGTCAGAGGGAAGAGACCCAGTACTTC. Its protein is CASSMWGQREETQYF.

This chain uses TRBV2 with TRBJ1-4; D ambiguous. V dropped 4 bases and J dropped 8 bases, with 8 bases sitting between them. The CDR3 length is 12 residues. Per the germline V gene, CDR1 is SNHLY and CDR2 is FYNNEI. The CDR3 region has the DNA TGTGCCAGCAGTGTGGAGAGGGAAAAACTGTTTTTT. Translation: CASSVEREKLFF.

The chain links TRBV2 to TRBJ2-1; D possibly corresponds to TRBD2 (5 bases). The V end lost 11 bases, the J end lost 7 bases, and 21 bases lay between the germline ends. The CDR3 is 14 amino acids. CDR1 is SNHLY, CDR2 FYNNEI, per germline. Here the CDR3 reads CASRPSGPRNEQFF. For the CDR3, the DNA is TGTGCCTCTAGACCCAGCGGACCCAGGAATGAGCAGTTCTTC.

This clone was picked up one time. V and J are TRBV7-6 and TRBJ1-4; 8 bases are a match to TRBD1. With 5 bases clipped from V and 3 bases from J, the junction kept 8 bases outside the gene matches. This CDR3 region has 16 residues. Per germline, CDR1 SGHVS and CDR2 FNYEAQ. This chain's CDR3 is CASSPYDRGANEKLFF. The CDR3 coding sequence is TGTGCCAGCAGCCCCTACGACAGGGGTGCTAATGAAAAACTGTTTTTT.

CDR3 sequence (DNA): TGTGCCAGCAGCCTAGTCTACAGTAATTTGAACACCGGGGAGCTGTTTTTT. It yields the protein CASSLVYSNLNTGELFF. This chain connects TRBV7-6 to TRBJ2-2; the D is unclear. Trimming cost V 5 bases and J 1 base, with 17 bases left between them. The CDR3 is 17 amino acids. CDR1 and CDR2 from the germline V gene are SGHVS and FNYEAQ. The full variable domain, in which reference TRBV7-6 and TRBJ2-2 provide the parts outside the CDR3, is GAGVSQSPRYKVTKRGQDVALRCDPISGHVSLYWYRQALGQGPEFLTYFNYEAQQDKSGLPNDRFSAERPEGSISTLTIQRTEQRDSAMYRCASSLVYSNLNTGELFFGEGSRLTVL.

In its sample, this clone was seen once. V usage is TRBV5-4 and J usage is TRBJ2-5, with 9 bases lining up with TRBD1. CDR1 and CDR2 (germline): SGHNT, YYREEE (reference sequence). This CDR3 spans 14 amino acids. V lost 4 bases, J lost 5 bases, and 6 bases stayed unmatched. The CDR3 nucleotides read TGTGCCAGCAGCCTACAGGGGGCTGTGGAGACCCAGTACTTC. Protein product: CASSLQGAVETQYF.

This chain joins TRBV4-1 and TRBJ2-7; D possibly corresponds to TRBD1 (7 bases). V lost 4 bases to trimming and J lost 2 bases, with 18 bases between them. Germline lookup yields CDR1 MGHRA and CDR2 YSYEKL. This CDR3 has 16 amino acids. The CDR3 coding sequence is TGCGCCAGCAGCCCGCTGGAGGGGGCAGGGACCTACGAGCAGTACTTC. Amino acids: CASSPLEGAGTYEQYF.

The chain carries TRBV18 and TRBJ1-5; no definite D call. This CDR3 region has 16 residues. Germline lookup yields CDR1 KGHSH and CDR2 LQKENI. V shed 1 base and J shed 1 base, with 11 bases lying between them. Here the CDR3 DNA reads TGTGCCAGCTCACCACGGTCGCAGGCGAGCAATCAGCCCCAGCATTTT. Its translation: CASSPRSQASNQPQHF.

The V and J genes are TRBV7-8 and TRBJ2-5, with 8 bases that match TRBD2. Germline loops: CDR1 SGHVS, CDR2 FQNEAQ. CDR3 length: 16 residues. V gave up 7 bases and J gave up 5 bases; unmatched junction bases: 15. The CDR3 here is CASILSRTGGRETQYF. The CDR3 DNA reads TGTGCCAGCATCCTCTCACGTACGGGGGGGCGGGAGACCCAGTACTTC.

V is TRBV4-2 and J is TRBJ1-6; D is unclear. The CDR3 is made up of 16 amino acids. Per germline, CDR1 LGHNA and CDR2 YNFKEQ. Trimming removed 0 bases from V and 7 bases from J, with 13 bases in between. The DNA of the CDR3 is TGTGCCAGCAGCCAAGATTCACGGGTCCCAAATTCACCCCTCCACTTT. Translating gives CASSQDSRVPNSPLHF.

This chain links TRBV25-1 with TRBJ1-1; 8 positions agree with TRBD1. The V and J ends lost 7 bases and 5 bases, in that order; junction bases with no gene match: 6. Germline V gene data show CDR1 as MGHDK and CDR2 as SYGVNS. This CDR3 region has 13 residues. For the CDR3, the DNA is TGTGCCAGCAACCAGGGGGCGCAGACTGAAGCTTTCTTT. As protein: CASNQGAQTEAFF.

The chain combines TRBV9 with TRBJ2-5, with D tentatively TRBD1 (5 bases). The V and J ends lost 0 bases and 3 bases respectively, with 9 bases between them. Germline V gene data show CDR1 as SGDLS and CDR2 as YYNGEE. The CDR3 is 14 amino acids. CDR3 coding DNA: TGTGCCAGCAGCGTAGGTAGCAGGGAAGAGACCCAGTACTTC. Translated: CASSVGSREETQYF.

V is TRBV7-2 and J is TRBJ1-1, with D perhaps matching TRBD1 (5 bases). This CDR3 contains 14 residues. Germline V CDR1 and CDR2: SGHTA, FQGNSA. Trimming removed 5 bases from V and 4 bases from J, with 14 bases in between. CDR3 residues: CASSDRDSSTEAFF. The CDR3 nucleotides are TGTGCCAGCAGCGACCGGGACTCGAGCACTGAAGCTTTCTTT.

This rearrangement joins TRBV6-1 to TRBJ2-3; TRBD2 aligns across 8 bases. Losses at the gene ends were 2 bases for V and 5 bases for J; bases not matched to a gene: 12. The CDR3 sequence is 17 residues long. Germline loops: CDR1 MNHNS, CDR2 SASEGT. CDR3 sequence: CASSEFSSGTTGDTQYF. Written as DNA, the CDR3 is TGTGCCAGCAGTGAATTCAGTAGCGGGACCACCGGAGATACGCAGTATTTT.

V gene TRBV12-5 combines with J gene TRBJ2-1; TRBD1 matches 10 bases. The germline V gene encodes CDR1 LGHNT and CDR2 FRNRAP. The CDR3 is 16 residues long. Trimming removed 6 bases from V and 8 bases from J; junction bases left unmatched: 13. The CDR3 region is CASGDPEGQGTDEQFF. In DNA form, the CDR3 reads TGTGCTAGTGGCGACCCCGAGGGACAGGGGACAGATGAGCAGTTCTTC.

This clone was seen only once. The V call is TRBV5-1, the J call TRBJ2-5, with 9 bases lining up with TRBD2. The CDR3 loop spans 16 amino acids. V gave up 4 bases and J gave up 0 bases; unmatched junction bases: 7. CDR1 and CDR2 from the germline V gene are SGHRS and YFSETQ. CDR3 coding DNA: TGCGCCAGCAGCCCTGGCACTAGCGGGCACCAAGAGACCCAGTACTTC. Translated: CASSPGTSGHQETQYF.